What follows is one T cell receptor (beta chain) and its context. The assay was immunoSEQ multiplex PCR, and TCRdb's table has in-frame clones only and misses some. Altogether some 76,000 clones are present, nearly 95% being singletons, with the ten largest covering roughly 6.4%. Trimming took off 1 base at V and 7 bases at J, with 14 bases between the two ends. Germline V gene sequence: CDR1 SEHNR, CDR2 FQNEAQ (reference sequence). CDR3 length equals 14 residues. This record belongs to a study of OX40 agonist ivuxolimab in advanced cancers. This specimen consisted of CD4+ or CD8+ T cells sorted from blood, obtained in a trial of the OX40 agonist ivuxolimab. This TCR derives from an adult with an advanced solid tumor such as melanoma, head and neck, liver or kidney cancer. The chain links TRBV7-9 to TRBJ2-7, with unresolved D. The chain's CDR3 is CASSLGVGWVEQYF. DNA for the CDR3: TGTGCCAGCAGCTTAGGCGTGGGATGGGTGGAGCAGTACTTC.